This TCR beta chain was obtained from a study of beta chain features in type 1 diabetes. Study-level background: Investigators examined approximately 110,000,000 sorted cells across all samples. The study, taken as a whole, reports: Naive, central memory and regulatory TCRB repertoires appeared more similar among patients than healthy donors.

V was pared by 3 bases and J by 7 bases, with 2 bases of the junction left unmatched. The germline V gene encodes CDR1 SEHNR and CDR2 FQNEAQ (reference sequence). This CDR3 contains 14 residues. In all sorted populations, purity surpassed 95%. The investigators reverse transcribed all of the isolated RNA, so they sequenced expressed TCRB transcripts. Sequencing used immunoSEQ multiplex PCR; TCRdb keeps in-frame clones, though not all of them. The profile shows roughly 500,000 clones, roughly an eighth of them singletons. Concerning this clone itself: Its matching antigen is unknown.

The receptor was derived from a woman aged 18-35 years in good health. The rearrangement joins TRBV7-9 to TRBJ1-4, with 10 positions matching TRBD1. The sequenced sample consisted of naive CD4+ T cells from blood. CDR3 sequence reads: CASSFGQGGEKLFF. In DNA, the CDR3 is TGTGCCAGCAGCTTTGGACAGGGGGGTGAAAAACTGTTTTTT.